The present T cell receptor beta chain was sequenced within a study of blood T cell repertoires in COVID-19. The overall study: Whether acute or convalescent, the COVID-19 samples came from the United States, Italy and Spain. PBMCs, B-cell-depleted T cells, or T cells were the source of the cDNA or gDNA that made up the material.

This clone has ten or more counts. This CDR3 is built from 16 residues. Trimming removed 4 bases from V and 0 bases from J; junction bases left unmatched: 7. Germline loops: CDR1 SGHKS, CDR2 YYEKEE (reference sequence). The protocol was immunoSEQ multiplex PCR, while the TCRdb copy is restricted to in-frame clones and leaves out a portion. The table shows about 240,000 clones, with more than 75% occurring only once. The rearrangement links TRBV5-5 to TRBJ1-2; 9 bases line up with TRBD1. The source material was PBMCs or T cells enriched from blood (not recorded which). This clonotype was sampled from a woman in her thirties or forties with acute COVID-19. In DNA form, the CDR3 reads TGTGCCAGCAGCGGGGGACAGGGCGTAGCTAACTATGGCTACACCTTC. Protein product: CASSGGQGVANYGYTF.